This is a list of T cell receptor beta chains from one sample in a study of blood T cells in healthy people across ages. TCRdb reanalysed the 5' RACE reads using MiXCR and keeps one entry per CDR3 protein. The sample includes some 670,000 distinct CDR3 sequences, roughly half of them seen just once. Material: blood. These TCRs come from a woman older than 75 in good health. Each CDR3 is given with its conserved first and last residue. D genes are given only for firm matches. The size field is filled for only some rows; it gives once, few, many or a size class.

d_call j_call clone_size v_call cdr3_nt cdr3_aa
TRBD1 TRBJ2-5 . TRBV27 TGTGCCAGCAGTTTAGGCTGGACCCGGGACAGCGAAGAGACCCAGTACTTC CASSLGWTRDSEETQYF
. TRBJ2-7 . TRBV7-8 TGTGCCGGCACCTCCGGGTACGAGCAGTACTTC CAGTSGYEQYF
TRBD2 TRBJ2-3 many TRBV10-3 TGTGCCACCAGAGATTGGACTAGCTCGGCAGATACGCAGTATTTT CATRDWTSSADTQYF
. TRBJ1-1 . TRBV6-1 TGTGCCAGCAGTGAGGTACGCCGGGCTTTCTTT CASSEVRRAFF
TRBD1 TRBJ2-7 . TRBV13 TGTGCCAGCAGCACCACAAGACAGGGTGGTCCCTACGAGCAGTACTTC CASSTTRQGGPYEQYF
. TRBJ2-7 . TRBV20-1 TGCAGTGCTAGGGGGCTTTCCGGGTCCTACGAGCAGTACTTC CSARGLSGSYEQYF
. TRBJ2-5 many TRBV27 TGTGCCAGCAGTTTAAGGTGGGGCCTTAGGAGCCCCCCAAAGACCCAGTACTTC CASSLRWGLRSPPKTQYF
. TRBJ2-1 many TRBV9 TGTGCCTGCAGCCAAGGACGGGACAATGAGCAGTTCTTC CACSQGRDNEQFF
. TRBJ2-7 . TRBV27 TGTGCCAGCAGTTTGGGACTGGGGCCCTACGAGCAGTACTTC CASSLGLGPYEQYF
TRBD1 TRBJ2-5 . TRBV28 TGTGCCAGCAGACCGGACAGGGCTTACCAAGAGACCCAGTACTTC CASRPDRAYQETQYF
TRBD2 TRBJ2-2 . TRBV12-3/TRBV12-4 TGTGCCAGCAGTTGGGGGGGTTCGAACACCGGGGAGCTGTTTTTT CASSWGGSNTGELFF
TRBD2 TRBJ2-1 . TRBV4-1 TGCGCCAGCAGCCAAGGATCCCAGCGGGGGAACAATGGGCAGTTCTTC CASSQGSQRGNNGQFF
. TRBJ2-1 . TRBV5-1 TGCGCCAGCACTCCCTTAGGTGAGGGTGAGCAGTTCTTC CASTPLGEGEQFF
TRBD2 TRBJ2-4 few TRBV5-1 TGCGCCAGCAGCCCCAGCGGGAGACTTGGAGAGCAGTACTTC CASSPSGRLGEQYF
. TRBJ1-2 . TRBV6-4 TGTGCCAGCAGTGATCTGGCAGGGTCCCCCTATGGCTACACCTTC CASSDLAGSPYGYTF
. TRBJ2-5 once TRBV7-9 TGTGCCAGCAGCTTAGCAGGTACCAGGGGTTACCAAGAGACCCAGTACTTC CASSLAGTRGYQETQYF
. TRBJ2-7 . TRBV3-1 TGTGCCAGCAGCCAAGATCGGAAGCGGCGGGCCTCCTACAATGAGCAGTACTTC CASSQDRKRRASYNEQYF
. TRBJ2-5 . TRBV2 TGTGCCAGCAGTACTACAGAGACGGAGTACTTC CASSTTETEYF
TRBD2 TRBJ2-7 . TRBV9 TGTGCCAGCAGCGTAGGTGCGGGAGAAGGGTACGAGCAGTACTTC CASSVGAGEGYEQYF
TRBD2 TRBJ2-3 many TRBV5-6 TGTGCCAGCAGCTTGACTGCGGGAGCCGGAGATACGCAGTATTTT CASSLTAGAGDTQYF
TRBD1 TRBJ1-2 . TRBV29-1 TGCAGCGTTGTGGGACAGGGGGCGGATGGCTACACCTTC CSVVGQGADGYTF
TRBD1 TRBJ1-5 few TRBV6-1 TGTGCCAGCAGGAAGGGACAGGGGTTGGGCTCTGGCAATCAGCCCCAGCATTTT CASRKGQGLGSGNQPQHF
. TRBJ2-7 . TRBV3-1 TGTGCCAGCAGCCGCGGGGTTGGCGAGCAGTACTTC CASSRGVGEQYF
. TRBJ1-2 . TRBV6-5 TGTGCCAGCGGTAACAGCTTCTCGGGCTACACCTTC CASGNSFSGYTF
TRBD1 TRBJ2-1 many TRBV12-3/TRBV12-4 TGTGCCAGCAGTTTATGGGCCCTGCTTCGGGGACAGGGCAATGAGCAGTTCTTC CASSLWALLRGQGNEQFF
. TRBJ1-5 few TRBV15 TGTGCCACCAGCAGGTTTATCAATCAGCCCCAGCATTTT CATSRFINQPQHF
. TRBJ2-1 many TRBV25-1 TGTGCCAGCTTAGGGGTTAATGAGCAGTTCTTC CASLGVNEQFF
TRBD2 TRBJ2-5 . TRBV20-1 TGCAGTGCCACCCGACTAGCGGGGCGCCAAGAGACCCAGTACTTC CSATRLAGRQETQYF
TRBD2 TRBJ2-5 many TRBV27 TGTGCCAGCAGAGGGACTAGACAAGAGACCCAGTACTTC CASRGTRQETQYF
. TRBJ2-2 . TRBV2 TGTGCCAGCAGTTACGGGACGTCCTACACCGGGGAGCTGTTTTTT CASSYGTSYTGELFF
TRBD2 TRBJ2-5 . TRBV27 TGTGCCACCCAGGGGCTAGCGGGGGGACCACAAGAGACCCAGTACTTC CATQGLAGGPQETQYF
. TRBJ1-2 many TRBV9 TGTGCCAGCAGCCCAGGAGAGGGCCTCTATGGCTACACCTTC CASSPGEGLYGYTF
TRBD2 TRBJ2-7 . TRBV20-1 TGCAGTGCTAGAGAACGGGACTATTACAATGAGCAGTACTTC CSARERDYYNEQYF
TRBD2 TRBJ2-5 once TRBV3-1 TGTGCCAGCAGCCAAGATAGTGCGGGGGGGGCGCGCTTAGAGACCCAGTACTTC CASSQDSAGGARLETQYF
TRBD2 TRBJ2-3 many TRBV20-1 TGCAGTGAAAACGGGCTAGCGGGGACTAGCACAGATACGCAGTATTTT CSENGLAGTSTDTQYF